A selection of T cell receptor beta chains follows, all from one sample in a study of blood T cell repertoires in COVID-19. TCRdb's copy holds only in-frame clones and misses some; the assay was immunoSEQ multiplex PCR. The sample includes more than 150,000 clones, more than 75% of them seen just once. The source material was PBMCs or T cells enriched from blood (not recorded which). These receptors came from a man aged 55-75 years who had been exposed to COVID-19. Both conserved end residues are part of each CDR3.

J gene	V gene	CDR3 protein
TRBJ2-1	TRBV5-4	CASSPGLAGGGYNEQFF
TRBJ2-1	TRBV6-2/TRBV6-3	CASSNAAGRRKFF
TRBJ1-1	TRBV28	CASSPPNRGGNAFF
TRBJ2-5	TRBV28	CASSSYRLDAQETQYF
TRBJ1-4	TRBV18	CASSPPDQKGEKLFF
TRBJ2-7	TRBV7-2	CASSLSGTKNEQYF
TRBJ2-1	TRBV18	CASSPRDSNEQFF
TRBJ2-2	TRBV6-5	CASRQGAGELFF
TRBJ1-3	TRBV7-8	CASSQTGGTGNTIYF
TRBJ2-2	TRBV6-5	CASSTGGRGTGELFF
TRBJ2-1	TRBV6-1	CASSEWGTPYNEQFF
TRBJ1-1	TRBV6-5	CASSDRGVTEAFF
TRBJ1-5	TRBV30	CAWSDGGSNQPQHF
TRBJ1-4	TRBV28	CASLRGGEKLFF
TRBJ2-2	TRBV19	CASSIRGTGLGVTGELFF
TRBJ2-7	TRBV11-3	CASSLVLGSEQYF
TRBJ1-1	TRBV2	CATGTGGTEAFF
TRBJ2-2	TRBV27	CASSKGGSTGELFF
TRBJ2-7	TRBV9	CASSVRGQGTYEQYF
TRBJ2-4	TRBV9	CASSVGWTGAQGDIQYF
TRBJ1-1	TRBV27	CASRGGRDREAFF
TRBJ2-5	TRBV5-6	CASSLGFIGRGETQYF
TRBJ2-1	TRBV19	CASSTTRSSYNEQFF
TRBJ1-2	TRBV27	CASTSGGSYGYTF
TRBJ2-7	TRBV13	CASSRTSGLSSYEQYF
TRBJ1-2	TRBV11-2	CASRVTGWDGYTF
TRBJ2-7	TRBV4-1	CASSQYSGGTYEQYF
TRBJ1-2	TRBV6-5	CASSYSPDGTIGYTF
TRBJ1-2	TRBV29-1	CSVYGGAQGYTF
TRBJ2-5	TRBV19	CASSSTSGQETQYF
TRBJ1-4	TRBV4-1	CASSYLGENEKLFF
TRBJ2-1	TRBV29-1	CSVEIAGVFYSYNEQFF
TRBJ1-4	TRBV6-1	CASSEVGAGWKLFF
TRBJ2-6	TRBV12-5	CASGLDTASGANVLTF
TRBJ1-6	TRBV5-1	CASSLTGAWDSPLHF
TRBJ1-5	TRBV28	CASSFQQGSQPQHF
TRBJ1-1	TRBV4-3	CASSQNRGDLAEAFF
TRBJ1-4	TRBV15	CATSRDIRGAGEKLFF
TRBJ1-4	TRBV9	CASSPTTGGANEKLFF
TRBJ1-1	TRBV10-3	CAISFRTGPGTEAFF
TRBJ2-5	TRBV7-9	CASSLWGTSGKQETQYF
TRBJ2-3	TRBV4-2	CASSQAGGRADTQYF
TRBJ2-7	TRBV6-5	CASRVAGAYEQYF
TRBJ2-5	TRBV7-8	CASSATRERETQYF
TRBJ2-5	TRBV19	CASSIDPARGGTQYF
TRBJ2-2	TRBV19	CASGTGHTGELFF
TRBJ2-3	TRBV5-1	CASSLGHNTDTQYF
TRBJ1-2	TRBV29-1	CSVPVDTDGYTF
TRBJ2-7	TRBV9	CASSVQDRGYGGQYF
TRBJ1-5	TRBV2	CASRGTGTGQPQHF
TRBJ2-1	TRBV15	CATSRGTGLAGPSSYNEQFF
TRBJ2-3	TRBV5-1	CASALADTQYF
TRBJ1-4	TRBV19	CASTRGPGATNEKLFF